The 3 T cell receptor beta chains below come from one sample, sequenced in a study of B cell selection in AIRE deficiency. Clones were sequenced by immunoSEQ multiplex PCR, and TCRdb holds only the in-frame ones, with some missing. The repertoire holds about 23,000 clones, with around 97% as singletons. Conventional CD4 T cells were sorted as CD4+CD127+ cells. The sequencing sample was made of conventional CD4+ T cells sorted from PBMCs. These receptors were taken from a human donor with AIRE deficiency.

The rearrangement uses TRBV6-4 and TRBJ2-7; 8 nucleotides line up with TRBD1. Germline assignment: CDR1 MRHNA and CDR2 SNTAGT. V shed 5 bases and J 0 bases; nucleotides not matched to a gene: 6. The CDR3 length is 15 residues. CDR3 nucleotide sequence: TGTGCCAGCAGTCTCTACAGGGGGTCCTCCTACGAGCAGTACTTC. It yields the protein CASSLYRGSSYEQYF.

The rearrangement joins TRBV28 to TRBJ2-6, with TRBD2 matching 7 bases. CDR3 size: 20 residues. Losses at the gene ends were 10 bases for V and 1 base for J; bases not matched to a gene: 22. Germline CDR1 and CDR2: MDHEN and SYDVKM. The CDR3: CATTRVRGSIGGSGANVLTF. CDR3 DNA: TGTGCCACCACCCGGGTTAGAGGGAGTATCGGGGGGTCTGGGGCCAACGTCCTGACTTTC.

CDR3 protein: CASSLIGLAGHEQYF. DNA of the CDR3: TGTGCCAGCAGTTTGATAGGACTAGCGGGCCACGAGCAGTACTTC. The chain carries TRBV28 and TRBJ2-7; the match to TRBD2 covers 11 bases. CDR3 length: 15 residues. CDR1 is MDHEN and CDR2 is SYDVKM in the germline V gene. Trimming took 3 bases from V and 5 from J; bases not matched to a gene: 6.